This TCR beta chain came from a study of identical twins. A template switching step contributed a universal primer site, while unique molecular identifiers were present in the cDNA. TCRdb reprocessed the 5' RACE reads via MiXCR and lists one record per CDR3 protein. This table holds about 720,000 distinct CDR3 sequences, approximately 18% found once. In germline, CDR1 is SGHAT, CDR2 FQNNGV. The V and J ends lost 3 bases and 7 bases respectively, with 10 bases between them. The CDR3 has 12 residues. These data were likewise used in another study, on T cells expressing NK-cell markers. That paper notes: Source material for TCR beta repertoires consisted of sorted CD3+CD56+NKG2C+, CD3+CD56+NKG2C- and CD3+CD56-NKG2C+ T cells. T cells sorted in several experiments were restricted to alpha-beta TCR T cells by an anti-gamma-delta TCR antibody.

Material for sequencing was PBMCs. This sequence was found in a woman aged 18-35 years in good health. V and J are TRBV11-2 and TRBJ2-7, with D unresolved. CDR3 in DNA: TGTGCCAGCAGCTTTAATTCTGGGGAGCAGTACTTC. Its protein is CASSFNSGEQYF.